Sequencing of this T cell receptor (beta chain) was carried out in a study of cytomegalovirus exposure and HLA in healthy donors. Whole-study results and caveats: Per published reports, the classifier diagnosed cytomegalovirus status with high specificity and sensitivity. One variant, a missense change in DCLRE1C, was linked in a later analysis to TCR beta V- and J-gene trimming.

The PCR had 60 Vbeta and 13 Jbeta primers. Repertoires were generated with immunoSEQ multiplex PCR, while TCRdb's copy carries only in-frame clones and drops some. The sample records some 190,000 clones, over 65% being singletons. Worth noting for this clone: Its specificity is not known.

Trimming took 8 bases from V and 0 from J; bases not matched to a gene: 12. CDR1 SNHLY and CDR2 FYNNEI come from the germline V gene. The CDR3 consists of 17 residues. The specimen was PBMCs. V and J are TRBV2 and TRBJ1-5; TRBD1 aligns across 8 bases. The receptor's source is a young man in good health and CMV-seronegative. The CDR3 coding sequence is TGTGCCAGCCGTTTAGGGGACAGGACGAATAGCAATCAGCCCCAGCATTTT. This sequence encodes CASRLGDRTNSNQPQHF.